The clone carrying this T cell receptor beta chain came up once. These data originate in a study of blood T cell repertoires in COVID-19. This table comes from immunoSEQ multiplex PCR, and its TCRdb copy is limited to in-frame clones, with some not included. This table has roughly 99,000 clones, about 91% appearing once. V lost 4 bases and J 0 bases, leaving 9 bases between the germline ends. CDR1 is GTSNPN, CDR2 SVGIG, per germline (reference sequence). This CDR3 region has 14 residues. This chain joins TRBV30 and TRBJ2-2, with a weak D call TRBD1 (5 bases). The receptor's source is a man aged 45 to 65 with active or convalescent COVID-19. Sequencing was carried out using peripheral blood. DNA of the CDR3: TGTGCCTGGAAGGACACAGCGAACACCGGGGAGCTGTTTTTT. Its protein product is CAWKDTANTGELFF.